This T cell receptor (beta chain) derives from a study of molecular identifiers for immune sequencing clone quantification. Germline V gene data show CDR1 as LNHDA and CDR2 as SQIVND (reference sequence). This CDR3 comprises 13 residues. The ends were cut back, 5 bases at V and 7 bases at J, with 14 bases in the middle. This clonotype was seen repeatedly, ten times or more. One entry per CDR3 protein, called by TCRdb with MiXCR from the PCR reads. This table has about 640,000 distinct CDR3 sequences, just under 20% appearing once. The specimen sequenced was naive CD8+ T cells from blood, with Jurkat cell RNA spiked in. As for subset: FACS-sorted CD8+CD4-CCR7+CD45RA+ naive T cells. V and J are TRBV19 and TRBJ1-1; no clear D. This receptor was obtained from a human donor in good health. Some libraries in this study had Jurkat cell RNA spiked in. CDR3 region: CASSWTRLSEAFF. The CDR3 DNA follows: TGTGCCAGTAGTTGGACCCGACTAAGTGAAGCTTTCTTT.